This T cell receptor (beta chain) emerged from a study of pediatric ulcerative colitis. General study points: Acute severe colitis showed lower rectal diversity from clonal expansions. Repertoires came from total lymphocyte DNA, not specific subsets. Two patients had blood samples with substantially reduced template counts.

In regard to this clone: Antigen: not known.

Rectal tissue came from one to two pinch biopsies taken at colonoscopy. The germline V gene encodes CDR1 MGHDK and CDR2 SYGVNS. The CDR3 is 14 residues long. Deletions cut 5 bases from V and 6 bases from J, with 15 bases between. The survey-level immunoSEQ assay was used. Generated by immunoSEQ multiplex PCR, the TCRdb table keeps only in-frame clones and is missing some. The sample has some 10,000 clones, roughly 82% seen once. The receptor's source is a girl aged 5-17 years who was a control in a study of pediatric ulcerative colitis. The sample taken for sequencing was gut tissue. The chain recombines TRBV25-1 with TRBJ2-3; D might be TRBD1 (5 bases). The CDR3 here is CASSPLGHRDTQYF. The DNA for the CDR3 is TGTGCCAGCAGTCCCCTCGGCCACAGGGATACGCAGTATTTT.